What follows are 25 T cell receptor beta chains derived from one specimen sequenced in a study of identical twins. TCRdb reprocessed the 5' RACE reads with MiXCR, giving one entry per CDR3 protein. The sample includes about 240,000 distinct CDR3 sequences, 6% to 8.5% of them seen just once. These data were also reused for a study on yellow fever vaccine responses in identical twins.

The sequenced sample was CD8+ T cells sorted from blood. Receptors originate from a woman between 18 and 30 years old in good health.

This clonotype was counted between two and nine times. CDR3 in DNA: TGTGCCAGCAGTAAAAGCGGGACAAGCACAGATACGCAGTATTTT. Amino acid sequence: CASSKSGTSTDTQYF. This rearrangement joins TRBV28 to TRBJ2-3; D perhaps matches TRBD2 (7 bases). Trimming took 5 bases from V and 0 from J, leaving 12 bases between them. The germline V gene encodes CDR1 MDHEN and CDR2 SYDVKM. The CDR3 spans 15 residues. Supplemented by reference TRBV28 and TRBJ2-3, the full variable domain reads DVKVTQSSRYLVKRTGEKVFLECVQDMDHENMFWYRQDPGLGLRLIYFSYDVKMKEKGDIPEGYSVSREKKERFSLILESASTNQTSMYLCASSKSGTSTDTQYFGPGTRLTVL.

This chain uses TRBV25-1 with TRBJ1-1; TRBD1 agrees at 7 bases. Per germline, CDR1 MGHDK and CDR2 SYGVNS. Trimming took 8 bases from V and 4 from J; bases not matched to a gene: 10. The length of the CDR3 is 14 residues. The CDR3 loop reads CASEDRAESTEAFF. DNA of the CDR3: TGTGCCAGCGAAGACAGGGCGGAGAGCACTGAAGCTTTCTTT.

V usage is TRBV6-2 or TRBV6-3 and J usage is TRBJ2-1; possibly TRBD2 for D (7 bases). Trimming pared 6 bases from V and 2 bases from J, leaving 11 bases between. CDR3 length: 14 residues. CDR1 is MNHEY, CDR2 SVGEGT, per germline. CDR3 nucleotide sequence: TGTGCCAGCAGGGGGGGGGCCCCCTACAATGAGCAGTTCTTC. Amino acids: CASRGGAPYNEQFF.

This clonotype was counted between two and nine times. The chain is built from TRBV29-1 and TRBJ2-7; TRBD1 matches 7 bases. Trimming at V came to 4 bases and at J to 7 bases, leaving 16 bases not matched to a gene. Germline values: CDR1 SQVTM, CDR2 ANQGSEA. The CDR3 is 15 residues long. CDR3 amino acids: CSVVIDREGLWEQYV. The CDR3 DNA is TGCAGCGTTGTTATCGACAGGGAAGGGCTCTGGGAGCAGTACGTC.

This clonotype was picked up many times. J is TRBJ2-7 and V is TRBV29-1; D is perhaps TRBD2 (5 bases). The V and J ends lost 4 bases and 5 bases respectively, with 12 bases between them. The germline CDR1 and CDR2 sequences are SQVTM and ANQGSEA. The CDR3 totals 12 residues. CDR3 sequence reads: CSVVLGSNEQYV. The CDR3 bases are TGCAGCGTTGTGCTGGGGAGCAACGAGCAGTACGTC.

Here the CDR3 reads CASSFNRGQETQYF. CDR3 bases: TGTGCCAGCAGTTTCAACAGGGGTCAAGAGACCCAGTACTTC. V usage is TRBV27 and J usage is TRBJ2-5; 7 bases line up with TRBD1. Unmatched junction bases numbered 3, after V lost 3 bases and J lost 2 bases. This CDR3 region has 14 residues. Germline V lookup: CDR1 MNHEY, CDR2 SMNVEV (reference sequence).

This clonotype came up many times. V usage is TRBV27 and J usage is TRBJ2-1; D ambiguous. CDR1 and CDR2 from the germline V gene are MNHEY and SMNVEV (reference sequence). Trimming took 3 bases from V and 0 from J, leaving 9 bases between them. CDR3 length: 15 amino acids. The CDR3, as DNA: TGTGCCAGCAGTTTGGCCCTAACCTCCTACAATGAGCAGTTCTTC. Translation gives CASSLALTSYNEQFF.

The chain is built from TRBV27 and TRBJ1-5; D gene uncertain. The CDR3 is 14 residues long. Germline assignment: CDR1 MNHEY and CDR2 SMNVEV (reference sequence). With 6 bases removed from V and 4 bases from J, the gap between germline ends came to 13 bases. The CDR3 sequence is CASRPRALNQPQHF. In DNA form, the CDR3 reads TGTGCCAGCAGACCCCGGGCCTTAAATCAGCCCCAGCATTTT.

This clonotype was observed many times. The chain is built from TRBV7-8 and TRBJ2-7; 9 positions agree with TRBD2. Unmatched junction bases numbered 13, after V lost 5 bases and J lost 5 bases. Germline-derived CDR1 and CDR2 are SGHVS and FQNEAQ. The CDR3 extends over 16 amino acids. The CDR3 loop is CASSQLPKTSGDEQYF. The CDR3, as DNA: TGTGCCAGCAGCCAACTTCCCAAGACTAGCGGTGACGAGCAGTACTTC.

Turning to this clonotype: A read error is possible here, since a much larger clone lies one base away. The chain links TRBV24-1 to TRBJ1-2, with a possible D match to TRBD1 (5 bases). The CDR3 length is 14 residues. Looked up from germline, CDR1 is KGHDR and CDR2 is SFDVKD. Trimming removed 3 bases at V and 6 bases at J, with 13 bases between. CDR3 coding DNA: TGTGCCACCAGTGATCCCGTCAGGGTCGATGGCTACACCTTC. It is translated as CATSDPVRVDGYTF.

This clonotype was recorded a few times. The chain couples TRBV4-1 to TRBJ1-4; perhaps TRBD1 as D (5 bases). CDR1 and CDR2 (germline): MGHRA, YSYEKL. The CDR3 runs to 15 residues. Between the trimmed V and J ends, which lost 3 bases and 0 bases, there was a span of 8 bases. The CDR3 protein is CASSQEQATNEKLFF. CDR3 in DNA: TGCGCCAGCAGCCAGGAACAGGCAACTAATGAAAAACTGTTTTTT.

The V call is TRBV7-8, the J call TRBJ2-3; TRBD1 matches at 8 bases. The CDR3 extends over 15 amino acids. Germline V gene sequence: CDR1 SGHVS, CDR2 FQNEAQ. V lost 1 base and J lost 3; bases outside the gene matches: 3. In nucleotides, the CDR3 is TGTGCCAGCAGCTTAGAACAGGGGGTGACAGATACGCAGTATTTT. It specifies CASSLEQGVTDTQYF.

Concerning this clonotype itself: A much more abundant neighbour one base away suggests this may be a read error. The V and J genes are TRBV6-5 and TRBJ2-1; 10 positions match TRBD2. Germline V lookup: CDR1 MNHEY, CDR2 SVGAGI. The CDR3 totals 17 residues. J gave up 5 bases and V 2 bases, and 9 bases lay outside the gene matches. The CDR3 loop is CASSYLLVTSGNNEQFF. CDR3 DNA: TGTGCCAGCAGTTACCTTCTGGTTACTAGCGGGAACAATGAGCAGTTCTTC.

CDR3 DNA sequence: TGTGCCACCCCAGACAGTGAAGCTTTCTTT. This codes for CATPDSEAFF. V and J are TRBV12-3 or TRBV12-4 and TRBJ1-1, with D perhaps matching TRBD1 (5 bases). The CDR3 runs 10 residues. V gave up 10 bases and J gave up 7 bases, with 10 bases separating them.

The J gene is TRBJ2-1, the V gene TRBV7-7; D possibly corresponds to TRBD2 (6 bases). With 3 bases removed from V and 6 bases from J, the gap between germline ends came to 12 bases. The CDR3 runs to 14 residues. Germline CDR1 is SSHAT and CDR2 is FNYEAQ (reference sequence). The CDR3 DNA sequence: TGTGCCAGCAGCTTTAGCCTAGCGCGCAATGAGCAGTTCTTC. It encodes CASSFSLARNEQFF.

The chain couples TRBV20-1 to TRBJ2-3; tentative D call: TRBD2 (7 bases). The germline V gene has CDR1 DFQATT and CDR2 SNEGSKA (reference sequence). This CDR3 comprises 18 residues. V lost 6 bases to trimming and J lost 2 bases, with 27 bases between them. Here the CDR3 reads CSANLRPWKGGPTDTQYF. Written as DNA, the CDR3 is TGCAGTGCCAATCTACGGCCCTGGAAGGGGGGGCCCACAGATACGCAGTATTTT.

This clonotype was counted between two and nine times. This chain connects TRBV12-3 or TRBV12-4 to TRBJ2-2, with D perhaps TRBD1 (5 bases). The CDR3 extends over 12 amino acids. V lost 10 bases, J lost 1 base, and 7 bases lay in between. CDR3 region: CATQGNTGELFF. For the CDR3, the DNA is TGTGCCACCCAGGGGAACACCGGGGAGCTGTTTTTT.

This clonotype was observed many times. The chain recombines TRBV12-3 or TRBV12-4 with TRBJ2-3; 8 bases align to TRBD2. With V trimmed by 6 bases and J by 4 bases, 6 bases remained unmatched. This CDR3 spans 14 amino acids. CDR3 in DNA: TGTGCCAGCAGCATCGGGAGGGCGTCAGATACGCAGTATTTT. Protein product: CASSIGRASDTQYF.

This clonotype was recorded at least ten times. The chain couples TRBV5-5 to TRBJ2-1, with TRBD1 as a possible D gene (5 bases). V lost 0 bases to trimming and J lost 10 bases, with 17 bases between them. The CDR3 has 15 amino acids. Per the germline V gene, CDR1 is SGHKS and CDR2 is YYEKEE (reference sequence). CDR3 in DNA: TGTGCCAGCAGCTTGGTTAGTATCGACCCAGGGGAGCAGTTCTTC. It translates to CASSLVSIDPGEQFF.

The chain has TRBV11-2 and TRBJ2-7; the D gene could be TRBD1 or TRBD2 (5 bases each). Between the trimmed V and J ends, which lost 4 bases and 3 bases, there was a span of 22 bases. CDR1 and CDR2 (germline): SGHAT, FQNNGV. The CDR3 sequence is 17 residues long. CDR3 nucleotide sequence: TGTGCCAGCAGCTCGGGCTACGGGACGCAACTTAACTACGAGCAGTACTTC. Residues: CASSSGYGTQLNYEQYF. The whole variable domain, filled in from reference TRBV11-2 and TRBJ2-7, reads EAGVAQSPRYKIIEKRQSVAFWCNPISGHATLYWYQQILGQGPKLLIQFQNNGVVDDSQLPKDRFSAERLKGVDSTLKIQPAKLEDSAVYLCASSSGYGTQLNYEQYFGPGTRLTVT.

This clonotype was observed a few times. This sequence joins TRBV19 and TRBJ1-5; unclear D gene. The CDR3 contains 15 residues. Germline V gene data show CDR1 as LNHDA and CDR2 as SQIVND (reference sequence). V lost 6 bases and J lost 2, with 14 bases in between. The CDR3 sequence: CASRRVPLGNQPQHF. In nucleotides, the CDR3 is TGTGCCAGTAGGAGGGTTCCGTTAGGCAATCAGCCCCAGCATTTT.

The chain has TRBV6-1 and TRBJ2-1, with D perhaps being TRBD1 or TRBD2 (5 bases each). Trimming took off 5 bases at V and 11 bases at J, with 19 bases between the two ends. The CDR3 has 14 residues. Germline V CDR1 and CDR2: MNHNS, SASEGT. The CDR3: CASSKRPPGPKQFF. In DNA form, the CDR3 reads TGTGCCAGCAGTAAACGACCCCCGGGACCCAAGCAGTTCTTC.

CDR3 in DNA: TGTGCCAGCAGCAAAGCCCCGAGCTCCTACAATGAGCAGTTCTTC. Amino acid sequence: CASSKAPSSYNEQFF. The V gene is TRBV3-1, the J gene TRBJ2-1; no clear D. V was trimmed by 5 bases and J by 0 bases, leaving 11 bases between them. This CDR3 region has 15 residues. Germline values: CDR1 LGHDT, CDR2 YNNKEL (reference sequence).

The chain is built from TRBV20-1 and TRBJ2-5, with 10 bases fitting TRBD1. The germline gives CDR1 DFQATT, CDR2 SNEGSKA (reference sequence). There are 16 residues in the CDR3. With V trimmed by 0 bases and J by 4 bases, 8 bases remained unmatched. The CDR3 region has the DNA TGCAGTGCTAGAGATGCGACAGGGGGCCCATTAGAGACCCAGTACTTC. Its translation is CSARDATGGPLETQYF.

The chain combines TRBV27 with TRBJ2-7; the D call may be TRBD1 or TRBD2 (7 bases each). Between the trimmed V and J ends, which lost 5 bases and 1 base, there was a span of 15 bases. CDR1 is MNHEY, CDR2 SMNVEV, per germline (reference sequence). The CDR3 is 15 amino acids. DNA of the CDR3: TGTGCCAGCAGTCAAGACAGGGAGGGTTCCTACGAGCAGTACTTC. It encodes CASSQDREGSYEQYF.